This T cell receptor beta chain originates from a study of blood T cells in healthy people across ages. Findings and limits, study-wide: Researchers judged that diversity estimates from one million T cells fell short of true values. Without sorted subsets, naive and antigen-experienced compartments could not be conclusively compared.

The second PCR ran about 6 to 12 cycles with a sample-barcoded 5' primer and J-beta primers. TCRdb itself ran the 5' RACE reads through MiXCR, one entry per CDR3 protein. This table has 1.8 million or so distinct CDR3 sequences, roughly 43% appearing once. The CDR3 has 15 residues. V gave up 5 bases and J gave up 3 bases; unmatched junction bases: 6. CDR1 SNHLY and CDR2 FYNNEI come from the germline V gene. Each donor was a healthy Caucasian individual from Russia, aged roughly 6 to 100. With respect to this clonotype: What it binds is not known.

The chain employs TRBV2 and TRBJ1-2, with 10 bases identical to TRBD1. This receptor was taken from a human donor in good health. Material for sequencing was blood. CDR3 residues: CASSTTGGVYYGYTF. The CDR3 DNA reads TGTGCCAGCAGTACGACAGGGGGCGTTTACTATGGCTACACCTTC.